This record concerns one T cell receptor (beta chain) sequence. One end of the junction is discordant with germline, which a read error may explain. This sample is drawn from a study of cytomegalovirus exposure and HLA in healthy donors. Primers included in the PCR were 60 Vbeta and 13 Jbeta primers. The protocol was immunoSEQ multiplex PCR, while the TCRdb copy is restricted to in-frame clones and leaves out a portion. The data show about 81,000 clones, around 80% seen once. The CDR3 runs to 16 residues. Germline CDR1 and CDR2: SNHLY and FYNNEI. This receptor was identified in a man aged 45-65 years in good health and CMV-seropositive. The sequencing sample was made of PBMCs. The chain recombines TRBV2 with TRBJ2-3; 7 bases align to TRBD1. CDR3 DNA sequence: TGTGCCGGCAGTGAGTCAGGGACAGTAGTGACAGATACGCAGTATTTT. Encoded protein: CAGSESGTVVTDTQYF.